This TCR beta chain was obtained from a study of blood T cell repertoires in COVID-19. The wider study: The analysed material was cDNA or gDNA that came from T cells, B-cell-depleted T cells, or PBMCs.

Trimming stripped 2 bases from V and 9 bases from J, with 17 bases between. CDR1 is MDHEN, CDR2 SYDVKM, per germline. The CDR3 has 16 amino acids. Libraries were prepared by immunoSEQ multiplex PCR; TCRdb keeps only in-frame clonotypes and omits some of them. The data contain roughly 330,000 clones, 88% of them seen just once; the ten biggest clones take up under 5%. The chain links TRBV28 to TRBJ1-6, with D tentatively TRBD1 (6 bases). The clonotype originates from a woman aged 50 to 60 with active or convalescent COVID-19. Sequencing was performed on peripheral blood. As DNA, the CDR3 is TGTGCCAGCAGTTTACGTCAGGGGCTTGGGGGTTCACCCCTCCACTTT. It yields the protein CASSLRQGLGGSPLHF.